The 29 T cell receptor beta chains below come from one sample, sequenced in a study of blood T cell repertoires in COVID-19. Produced via immunoSEQ multiplex PCR; TCRdb's table is partial and in-frame only. The sample lists under 300,000 clones, roughly 80% occurring once. Source material: peripheral blood. The receptors were sampled from a woman between 45 and 65 years old who had recovered from COVID-19.

The V gene is TRBV27, the J gene TRBJ2-7, with D possibly matching TRBD2 (6 bases). The V gene's germline CDR1 is MNHEY and CDR2 SMNVEV (reference sequence). Trimming stripped 5 bases from V and 6 bases from J, with 8 bases between. There are 11 residues in the CDR3. DNA for the CDR3: TGTGCCAGCAGTACGACTAGCGAGCAGTACTTC. Protein: CASSTTSEQYF.

The V call is TRBV27, the J call TRBJ2-7, with a tentative D call TRBD1 (6 bases). V was clipped by 4 bases and J by 2 bases, with 15 bases between them. Germline-derived CDR1 and CDR2 are MNHEY and SMNVEV (reference sequence). This CDR3 contains 15 residues. This CDR3 is CASSSRQDVTYEQYF. The CDR3 bases are TGTGCCAGCAGTTCCCGACAGGACGTCACCTACGAGCAGTACTTC.

The chain joins TRBV11-2 to TRBJ2-1; 7 nucleotides match TRBD1. The CDR3 has 14 residues. With 1 base clipped from V and 3 bases from J, the junction kept 0 bases outside the gene matches. Per the germline V gene, CDR1 is SGHAT and CDR2 is FQNNGV. In DNA, the CDR3 is TGTGCCAGCAGCTTAGGACAGGGCTACAATGAGCAGTTCTTC. Translated, it gives CASSLGQGYNEQFF.

This chain uses TRBV19 with TRBJ2-2, with 7 nucleotides matching TRBD2. Germline assignment: CDR1 LNHDA and CDR2 SQIVND (reference sequence). Germline trimming cut 2 bases from V and 4 bases from J; bases unmatched to any gene: 4. The CDR3 covers 15 residues. In nucleotides, the CDR3 is TGTGCCAGTAGTATACCCCTAGCGGCCACCGGGGAGCTGTTTTTT. Amino acid sequence: CASSIPLAATGELFF.

The chain links TRBV27 to TRBJ2-7, with TRBD1 identical over 10 bases. The CDR3 has 15 amino acids. Looked up from germline, CDR1 is MNHEY and CDR2 is SMNVEV (reference sequence). Trimming removed 9 bases from V and 3 bases from J; junction bases left unmatched: 11. In nucleotides, the CDR3 is TGTGCCAGTAAACCGGGACAGGGGTCTCGCTACGAGCAGTACTTC. This translates into CASKPGQGSRYEQYF.

This clone showed up just once. V and J are TRBV20-1 and TRBJ1-5; weak D call: TRBD1 (6 bases). The CDR3 extends over 15 amino acids. Germline values: CDR1 DFQATT, CDR2 SNEGSKA (reference sequence). V dropped 3 bases and J dropped 0 bases, with 12 bases sitting between them. CDR3 coding DNA: TGCAGTGCTAGTCAGGGGTCTGGTAGCAATCAGCCCCAGCATTTT. Translating it yields CSASQGSGSNQPQHF.

This chain joins TRBV3-1 (or the pseudogene TRBV3-2) and TRBJ2-3, with 13 positions matching TRBD2. CDR3 size: 17 residues. The V gene's germline CDR1 is LGHDT and CDR2 YNNKEL (reference sequence). With 4 bases clipped from V and 4 bases from J, the junction kept 8 bases outside the gene matches. The CDR3 DNA is TGTGCCAGCAGCCCCATGAGGACTAGCGGGAGCGCAGATACGCAGTATTTT. Protein: CASSPMRTSGSADTQYF.

This chain connects TRBV11-2 to TRBJ2-2; 9 positions agree with TRBD1. The V segment lost 4 bases and the J segment 5 bases; nucleotides outside the gene matches: 8. Germline V lookup: CDR1 SGHAT, CDR2 FQNNGV. The CDR3 runs 16 residues. Here the CDR3 DNA reads TGTGCCAGCAGCTCAGACCCGGGACAGGGTACCGGGGAGCTGTTTTTT. This sequence encodes CASSSDPGQGTGELFF.

The chain employs TRBV29-1 and TRBJ2-7, with 10 bases lining up with TRBD1. This CDR3 comprises 12 residues. The germline gives CDR1 SQVTM, CDR2 ANQGSEA. Trimming at V came to 7 bases and at J to 3 bases, leaving 3 bases not matched to a gene. The CDR3 loop reads CSARTGGYEQYF. CDR3 DNA: TGCAGCGCTAGGACAGGGGGCTACGAGCAGTACTTC.

The chain employs TRBV6-2 or TRBV6-3 and TRBJ1-2; tentative D call: TRBD1 (5 bases). The CDR3 length is 12 residues. Germline CDR1 and CDR2: MNHEY and SVGEGT. The V gene lost 2 bases and the J gene lost 8 bases, with 9 bases spanning the gap. CDR3 in amino acids: CASSYGAIGYTF. The CDR3 DNA follows: TGTGCCAGCAGTTACGGGGCGATAGGCTACACCTTC.

J is TRBJ2-1 and V is TRBV20-1, with D perhaps matching TRBD2 (5 bases). This CDR3 spans 11 amino acids. The V end lost 5 bases, the J end lost 7 bases, and 9 bases lay between the germline ends. Germline V CDR1 and CDR2: DFQATT, SNEGSKA (reference sequence). The CDR3 loop is CSARGLNEQFF. The CDR3 bases are TGCAGTGCTCGAGGGCTGAATGAGCAGTTCTTC.

The rearrangement links TRBV29-1 to TRBJ2-7, with a possible D match to TRBD1 (5 bases). The length of the CDR3 is 12 residues. In germline, CDR1 is SQVTM, CDR2 ANQGSEA. The germline V and J ends were trimmed by 5 bases and 4 bases, with 12 bases remaining between them. CDR3 DNA sequence: TGCAGCGTTAAGGACACCCTGTACGAGCAGTACTTC. As protein: CSVKDTLYEQYF.

This clone was seen a few times. The chain recombines TRBV6-2 or TRBV6-3 with TRBJ2-3; TRBD2 matches at 10 bases. CDR1 MNHEY and CDR2 SVGEGT come from the germline V gene. This CDR3 has 16 amino acids. Trimming took 6 bases from V and 4 from J; bases not matched to a gene: 10. The CDR3 loop is CASSGQLAGVPDTQYF. CDR3 coding DNA: TGTGCCAGCAGCGGGCAGCTAGCGGGAGTCCCAGATACGCAGTATTTT.

The chain links TRBV4-1 to TRBJ1-2; D perhaps matches TRBD1 (6 bases). The CDR3 has 13 residues. V lost 4 bases to trimming and J lost 6 bases, with 12 bases between them. Germline CDR1 and CDR2: MGHRA and YSYEKL. Here the CDR3 reads CASSLGTSDGYTF. For the CDR3, the DNA is TGCGCCAGCAGCCTTGGGACATCTGATGGCTACACCTTC.

The rearrangement joins TRBV11-2 to TRBJ1-4; D might be TRBD1 (5 bases). The germline V gene has CDR1 SGHAT and CDR2 FQNNGV. The CDR3 runs to 16 residues. Trimming pared 8 bases from V and 5 bases from J, leaving 21 bases between. CDR3 DNA sequence: TGTGCCAGCGACGCGTGGGGAGGAGGGGTCAATGAAAAACTGTTTTTT. This sequence encodes CASDAWGGGVNEKLFF.

This clone was observed once. This rearrangement joins TRBV14 to TRBJ2-3, with TRBD1 as a possible D gene (6 bases). The length of the CDR3 is 16 residues. In germline, CDR1 is SGHDN, CDR2 FVKESK. Trimming shortened V by 4 bases and J by 2 bases, and 16 bases separated the two germline ends. The CDR3 sequence is CASSPLGGTPTDTQYF. The CDR3 bases are TGTGCCAGCAGCCCCCTAGGGGGAACCCCCACAGATACGCAGTATTTT.

V usage is TRBV28 and J usage is TRBJ1-2; D uncertain. Per germline, CDR1 MDHEN and CDR2 SYDVKM. V was cut by 6 bases and J by 4 bases, with 12 bases left in between. This CDR3 has 13 residues. The CDR3: CASSLEAAYGYTF. The CDR3, as DNA: TGTGCCAGCAGCCTTGAGGCCGCCTATGGCTACACCTTC.

The chain joins TRBV5-1 to TRBJ2-7; weak D call: TRBD1 (6 bases). Trimming removed 4 bases at V and 5 bases at J, with 16 bases between. The CDR3 is 14 residues long. CDR1 is SGHRS and CDR2 is YFSETQ in the germline V gene. In DNA, the CDR3 is TGCGCCAGCAGCCTGACAGGCTCCGAAAACGAGCAGTACTTC. Translating gives CASSLTGSENEQYF.

This chain joins TRBV7-2 and TRBJ2-5, with D uncertain. The CDR3 loop spans 14 amino acids. V lost 1 base to trimming and J lost 2 bases, with 8 bases between them. Germline V CDR1 and CDR2: SGHTA, FQGNSA. This CDR3 is CASSLVPGQETQYF. Here the CDR3 DNA reads TGTGCCAGCAGCTTAGTTCCAGGACAAGAGACCCAGTACTTC.

V is TRBV28 and J is TRBJ1-1; 8 bases fit TRBD1. The CDR3 spans 11 residues. V lost 6 bases, J lost 8 bases, and 2 bases stayed unmatched. Per the germline V gene, CDR1 is MDHEN and CDR2 is SYDVKM. This CDR3 is CASRGQGEAFF. Written as DNA, the CDR3 is TGTGCCAGCAGAGGACAGGGCGAAGCTTTCTTT.

The chain links TRBV6-2 or TRBV6-3 to TRBJ2-5, with D perhaps matching TRBD1 (5 bases). Trimming cost V 2 bases and J 0 bases, with 13 bases left between them. The germline V gene encodes CDR1 MNHEY and CDR2 SVGEGT. This CDR3 is built from 16 residues. The CDR3 is CASSYPEWGHQETQYF. The CDR3 nucleotides are TGTGCCAGCAGTTACCCCGAATGGGGCCACCAAGAGACCCAGTACTTC.

The rearrangement joins TRBV9 to TRBJ2-7, with 11 bases matching TRBD1. Germline trimming cut 0 bases from V and 7 bases from J; bases unmatched to any gene: 6. This CDR3 has 15 amino acids. Germline CDR1 SGDLS, CDR2 YYNGEE. CDR3 amino acids: CASSVAGQGAGEQYF. CDR3 sequence (DNA): TGTGCCAGCAGCGTAGCCGGACAGGGGGCTGGGGAGCAGTACTTC. The variable domain in full, completed from reference TRBV9 and TRBJ2-7, reads DSGVTQTPKHLITATGQRVTLRCSPRSGDLSVYWYQQSLDQGLQFLIQYYNGEERAKGNILERFSAQQFPDLHSELNLSSLELGDSALYFCASSVAGQGAGEQYFGPGTRLTVT.

This chain connects TRBV11-2 to TRBJ2-4; weak D call: TRBD1 (5 bases). The CDR3 length is 14 residues. Germline V gives CDR1 SGHAT, CDR2 FQNNGV. V lost 0 bases to trimming and J lost 12 bases, with 15 bases between them. CDR3 nucleotides: TGTGCCAGCAGCTTAGAGCCCTTTCAGGGCGCTCAGTACTTC. It translates to CASSLEPFQGAQYF.

The V gene is TRBV28, the J gene TRBJ1-5; weak D call: TRBD1 (6 bases). V lost 4 bases and J lost 9, with 16 bases in between. Germline CDR1 is MDHEN and CDR2 is SYDVKM. CDR3 length: 14 amino acids. This CDR3 is CASSSGTKGWPQHF. In DNA, the CDR3 is TGTGCCAGCAGTTCCGGGACAAAAGGATGGCCCCAGCATTTT.

The chain joins TRBV2 to TRBJ2-2; no definite D call. V shed 0 bases and J shed 7 bases, with 12 bases lying between them. There are 15 residues in the CDR3. Germline V gives CDR1 SNHLY, CDR2 FYNNEI. CDR3 nucleotide sequence: TGTGCCAGCAGTGAAGCGCTTAGTAATGTCGGGGAGCTGTTTTTT. Its protein product is CASSEALSNVGELFF. Together with reference TRBV2 and TRBJ2-2, the CDR3 gives the full variable domain: EPEVTQTPSHQVTQMGQEVILRCVPISNHLYFYWYRQILGQKVEFLVSFYNNEISEKSEIFDDQFSVERPDGSNFTLKIRSTKLEDSAMYFCASSEALSNVGELFFGEGSRLTVL.

This chain connects TRBV7-3 to TRBJ2-7; 7 nucleotides align to TRBD1. The V and J ends lost 4 bases and 6 bases, in that order; junction bases with no gene match: 6. The CDR3 spans 13 residues. Per the germline V gene, CDR1 is SGHTA and CDR2 is FQGTGA. In DNA, the CDR3 is TGTGCCAGCAGCTCAACAGGGGTCCTCGAGCAGTACTTC. Its translation: CASSSTGVLEQYF.

The chain joins TRBV4-1 to TRBJ2-1, with D tentatively TRBD1 (6 bases). V lost 1 base to trimming and J lost 9 bases, with 7 bases between them. This CDR3 is built from 12 residues. In germline, CDR1 is MGHRA, CDR2 YSYEKL. DNA for the CDR3: TGCGCCAGCAGCCAAGTAGGGGGTGAGCAGTTCTTC. Translating it yields CASSQVGGEQFF.

The chain recombines TRBV27 with TRBJ2-7; 10 nucleotides align to TRBD1. The ends lost 6 bases at V and 6 bases at J; junction bases unmatched: 14. Germline loops: CDR1 MNHEY, CDR2 SMNVEV (reference sequence). The CDR3 is 16 amino acids. The CDR3: CASRPHFGTGVLEQYF. CDR3 sequence (DNA): TGTGCCAGCAGGCCCCACTTCGGGACAGGGGTCCTCGAGCAGTACTTC.

This chain joins TRBV7-2 and TRBJ1-6, with unresolved D. V lost 1 base and J lost 1, with 5 bases in between. In germline, CDR1 is SGHTA, CDR2 FQGNSA. The CDR3 is 15 residues long. The CDR3 DNA reads as TGTGCCAGCAGCTTAGTCGGTTCCTATAATTCACCCCTCCACTTT. It translates to CASSLVGSYNSPLHF. The whole variable domain, filled in from reference TRBV7-2 and TRBJ1-6, reads GAGVSQSPSNKVTEKGKDVELRCDPISGHTALYWYRQSLGQGLEFLIYFQGNSAPDKSGLPSDRFSAERTGGSVSTLTIQRTQQEDSAVYLCASSLVGSYNSPLHFGNGTRLTVT.